Presented here are 19 T cell receptor beta chains from one specimen sequenced in a study of regulatory T cells in long-lasting Graves disease. The authors built TCR beta libraries using iRepertoire HTBI primers and Arm-PCR of CDR3 regions. TCRdb re-derived calls from the multiplex PCR reads in MiXCR, one entry per CDR3 protein. The sample shows under 250,000 distinct CDR3 sequences, roughly 20% of them seen only once. Time point in this sample: newly diagnosed GD, antithyroid drugs for less than 3 months. Extracted RNA from PBMCs served as the source of the TCR library. The same sample was also studied in work on T cells in Graves' hyperthyroidism and ophthalmopathy.

The sequencing used peripheral blood mononuclear cells (PBMCs), collected at new diagnosis, from a patient treated with antithyroid drugs. The receptors originated from a woman aged 30 to 39 with Graves disease.

A word on this clonotype: A read error may explain this, as a much larger clone is one base away. The limits of the CDR3 on the DNA are not certain, so only TCRdb's listed CDR3 is given. The chain links TRBV9 to TRBJ2-3; the table assigns TRBD2, which was not confirmed against the DNA. The germline CDR1 and CDR2 sequences are SGDLS and YYNGEE. The CDR3 extends over 15 residues, inclusive of both ends. The CDR3 loop is CASSVGAGSTDTQDF.

This clonotype was observed at least ten times. The chain recombines TRBV7-3 with TRBJ2-7, with 9 bases aligning to TRBD2. The trim removed 2 bases at V and 6 bases at J, leaving 14 bases unmatched. Germline V gives CDR1 SGHTA, CDR2 FQGTGA. The CDR3 runs 17 residues. CDR3 DNA sequence: TGTGCCAGCAGCTTAGAGGTTACGGAGACTAGCGGTTTCGAGCAGTACTTC. Encoded protein: CASSLEVTETSGFEQYF.

This clonotype has a count of ten or more. The chain is built from TRBV28 and TRBJ1-6; TRBD1 might be the D (5 bases). This CDR3 region has 16 residues. V lost 6 bases and J 3 bases, leaving 15 bases between the germline ends. The germline gives CDR1 MDHEN, CDR2 SYDVKM. The CDR3 bases are TGTGCCAGCAGACCCTTAGACAGCAGCTATAATTCACCCCTCCACTTT. It codes for CASRPLDSSYNSPLHF.

This clonotype was observed many times. V and J are TRBV19 and TRBJ2-3, with D possibly TRBD2 on 7 matching bases. Germline V gene data show CDR1 as LNHDA and CDR2 as SQIVND (reference sequence). V was clipped by 0 bases and J by 1 base, with 11 bases between them. The CDR3 runs to 16 residues. CDR3 loop: CASSIESGGRTDTQYF. The CDR3, as DNA: TGTGCCAGTAGTATAGAATCCGGGGGGCGCACAGATACGCAGTATTTT.

Worth noting for this clonotype: This may be a read error, as it is one base from a much larger clone. This chain links TRBV6-2 or TRBV6-3 with TRBJ2-7, with D possibly matching TRBD2 (5 bases). From germline, CDR1 is MNHEY and CDR2 SVGEGT. This CDR3 spans 14 amino acids. CDR3 coding DNA: TGTGCCAGCAGTGCCGGGGTCACCAGGTACGAGAAGTACTTC. This codes for CASSAGVTRYEKYF.

At least ten counts were recorded for this clonotype. This chain links TRBV7-9 with TRBJ1-4; 9 bases map to TRBD1. The CDR3 sequence is 17 residues long. J lost 2 bases, V lost 2 bases, and 6 bases had no gene match. Looked up from germline, CDR1 is SEHNR and CDR2 is FQNEAQ (reference sequence). As DNA, the CDR3 is TGTGCCAGCAGCTTATCGGACAGGGGAGGGACTAATGAAAAACTGTTTTTT. Protein sequence: CASSLSDRGGTNEKLFF.

There are many counts of this clonotype. V gene TRBV2 combines with J gene TRBJ2-3, with a possible D match to TRBD2 (5 bases). Per germline, CDR1 SNHLY and CDR2 FYNNEI. The CDR3 contains 14 residues. Trimming took 6 bases from V and 0 from J, leaving 10 bases between them. DNA for the CDR3: TGTGCCAGCAGCGCGGGCCCTAGCACAGATACGCAGTATTTT. Protein: CASSAGPSTDTQYF.

This clonotype was observed many times. This chain connects TRBV27 to TRBJ2-7, with D uncertain. CDR3 length equals 15 residues. V shed 10 bases and J shed 0 bases, with 19 bases lying between them. Germline assignment: CDR1 MNHEY and CDR2 SMNVEV (reference sequence). The CDR3 here is CATANHLLSSYEQYF. DNA of the CDR3: TGTGCCACCGCTAACCACCTTTTAAGCTCCTACGAGCAGTACTTC.

This clonotype was seen at least ten times. The chain joins TRBV6-2 or TRBV6-3 to TRBJ2-2; D is uncertain. The CDR3 covers 15 residues. Trimming stripped 0 bases from V and 1 base from J, with 6 bases between. The germline V gene has CDR1 MNHEY and CDR2 SVGEGT. The CDR3 loop reads CASSYSTGNTGELFF. The CDR3 region has the DNA TGTGCCAGCAGTTACTCGACGGGGAACACCGGGGAGCTGTTTTTT.

Ten or more counts support this clonotype. In DNA, the CDR3 is TGTGCCAGCATGGGCGGTCCCTCAACTAATGAAAAACTGTTTTTT. Its translation is CASMGGPSTNEKLFF. The chain has TRBV6-2 or TRBV6-3 and TRBJ1-4; D not resolved. Germline V lookup: CDR1 MNHEY, CDR2 SVGEGT. CDR3 length equals 15 residues. Between the trimmed V and J ends, which lost 7 bases and 0 bases, there was a span of 12 bases.

This clonotype was picked up many times. The J gene is TRBJ1-2, the V gene TRBV28; D uncertain. V was clipped by 6 bases and J by 7 bases, with 12 bases between them. This CDR3 contains 12 residues. Looked up from germline, CDR1 is MDHEN and CDR2 is SYDVKM. In DNA form, the CDR3 reads TGTGCCAGCAGCACCCCTTCAACTGGCTACACCTTC. This codes for CASSTPSTGYTF.

This clonotype was recorded at least ten times. The rearrangement links TRBV6-2 or TRBV6-3 to TRBJ1-4; D is ambiguous. This CDR3 contains 15 residues. Germline V gene lookup returns CDR1 MNHEY and CDR2 SVGEGT. Trimming took 6 bases from V and 0 from J, leaving 11 bases between them. This CDR3 reads CASRAPGPTNEKLFF. The CDR3 nucleotides are TGTGCCAGCAGAGCGCCGGGCCCAACTAATGAAAAACTGTTTTTT.

This rearrangement joins TRBV4-1 to TRBJ1-2; 7 bases match TRBD1. Germline-derived CDR1 and CDR2 are MGHRA and YSYEKL. V dropped 5 bases and J dropped 6; count of bases not matched to a gene: 6. This CDR3 comprises 13 residues. In DNA, the CDR3 is TGCGCCAGCAGCTATGACGGGACAGATGGCTACACCTTC. It translates to CASSYDGTDGYTF.

This clonotype was seen many times. The chain recombines TRBV5-1 with TRBJ2-5, with D possibly matching TRBD1 (5 bases). CDR1 SGHRS and CDR2 YFSETQ come from the germline V gene. This CDR3 region has 16 residues. Trimming shortened V by 8 bases and J by 2 bases, and 22 bases separated the two germline ends. CDR3 in DNA: TGCGCCAGTACTCTGGACAATCGAGGTCGGCAAGAGACCCAGTACTTC. This encodes CASTLDNRGRQETQYF.

This clonotype was observed many times. This chain uses TRBV28 with TRBJ2-1, with TRBD2 matching over 12 bases. The V gene end was trimmed by 4 bases and the J gene end by 8 bases; junction bases not matched to a gene: 18. CDR1 and CDR2 (germline): MDHEN, SYDVKM. The CDR3 contains 19 residues. CDR3 region: CASSSQYLASGGAKDEQFF. The DNA of the CDR3 is TGTGCCAGCAGTTCCCAATATTTAGCTAGCGGGGGGGCCAAGGATGAGCAGTTCTTC.

In its sample, this clonotype was seen many times. This sequence joins TRBV30 and TRBJ1-1; maybe TRBD1 (5 bases). The germline V gene encodes CDR1 GTSNPN and CDR2 SVGIG (reference sequence). The CDR3 covers 17 residues. Trimming pared 4 bases from V and 2 bases from J, leaving 23 bases between. In DNA, the CDR3 is TGTGCCTGGACACGGCTCGCCTGGGGCAGTATTAACACTGAAGCTTTCTTT. This codes for CAWTRLAWGSINTEAFF.

A note on this clonotype: This may be a read error, as it is one base from a much larger clone. This sequence joins TRBV7-9 and TRBJ2-3; 12 bases line up with TRBD2. CDR1 SEHNR and CDR2 FQNEAQ come from the germline V gene (reference sequence). The CDR3 has 15 amino acids. The CDR3 nucleotides read TGTGCCAGCAGCTTTCCTAGCGGGAGGGTGGATACGCAGTGTTTT. Its translation is CASSFPSGRVDTQCF.

This clonotype was recorded many times. This sequence joins TRBV5-1 and TRBJ2-1; D is unclear. Trimming left V 0 bases short and J 6 bases short, with 19 bases between. The V gene's germline CDR1 is SGHRS and CDR2 YFSETQ. The CDR3 runs to 17 residues. DNA for the CDR3: TGCGCCAGCAGCTTGGGTCAAGGAGCGACCGTCCTCAATGAGCAGTTCTTC. This translates into CASSLGQGATVLNEQFF. The full variable domain, rest sourced from reference TRBV5-1 and TRBJ2-1, is KAGVTQTPRYLIKTRGQQVTLSCSPISGHRSVSWYQQTPGQGLQFLFEYFSETQRNKGNFPGRFSGRQFSNSRSEMNVSTLELGDSALYLCASSLGQGATVLNEQFFGPGTRLTVL.

This clonotype was picked up many times. This chain joins TRBV7-2 and TRBJ1-5; possibly TRBD1 for D (5 bases). The CDR3 is 14 residues long. Germline V gene lookup returns CDR1 SGHTA and CDR2 FQGNSA. The V and J ends lost 3 bases and 4 bases respectively, with 10 bases between them. The CDR3 sequence: CASSLKGRNQPQHF. For the CDR3, the DNA is TGTGCCAGCAGCTTGAAGGGGAGGAATCAGCCCCAGCATTTT.